This entry lists 2 T cell receptor beta chains sequenced from one sample in a study of OX40 agonist ivuxolimab in advanced cancers. Assay used: immunoSEQ multiplex PCR; TCRdb lists only in-frame clones, some missing. In the table there are roughly 27,000 clones, roughly 79% of which are singletons. Material: CD4+ or CD8+ T cells sorted from blood, obtained in a trial of the OX40 agonist ivuxolimab. The receptors were gathered from an adult with an advanced solid tumor such as melanoma, head and neck, liver or kidney cancer.

This clone was observed a few times. V and J are TRBV9 and TRBJ1-4, with D unresolved. The V end was cut by 1 base, the J end by 7 bases, with 14 bases between. CDR1 SGDLS and CDR2 YYNGEE come from the germline V gene. CDR3 length: 15 residues. The CDR3 loop reads CASSVTSGWGEKLFF. In DNA, the CDR3 is TGTGCCAGCAGCGTAACCTCCGGTTGGGGTGAAAAACTGTTTTTT. Complete variable domain (other parts from reference TRBV9 and TRBJ1-4): DSGVTQTPKHLITATGQRVTLRCSPRSGDLSVYWYQQSLDQGLQFLIQYYNGEERAKGNILERFSAQQFPDLHSELNLSSLELGDSALYFCASSVTSGWGEKLFFGSGTQLSVL.

This chain joins TRBV5-1 and TRBJ2-3; maybe TRBD2 (5 bases). Per the germline V gene, CDR1 is SGHRS and CDR2 is YFSETQ. Between the trimmed V and J ends, which lost 3 bases and 5 bases, there was a span of 13 bases. This CDR3 spans 14 amino acids. The CDR3 loop is CASSWMREGDTQYF. CDR3 coding DNA: TGCGCCAGCAGCTGGATGAGGGAAGGAGATACGCAGTATTTT.